A selection of T cell receptor beta chains follows, all from one sample in a study of T cells after posttransplantation cyclophosphamide. TCRdb's table, derived via immunoSEQ multiplex PCR, lists solely in-frame clones and lacks some. The profile shows about 18,000 clones, approximately 82% of them singletons. The specimen sequenced was memory CD4+ T cells sorted from blood. These receptors came from a man aged 25-40 years in good health and a related stem cell transplant donor. Each CDR3 is given with its conserved first and last residue. A D gene is named only where the DNA matches it firmly. A row's size may be missing; if present it is once, few, many or a size class.

J: TRBJ2-6; size: -; D: TRBD1; V: TRBV7-6; DNA: TGTGCCAGCAGCTTAGGTGGGACAGGGGGCTCTGGGGCCAACGTCCTGACTTTC; CDR3: CASSLGGTGGSGANVLTF
J: TRBJ2-2; size: -; D: -; V: TRBV28; DNA: TGTGCCAGCACCTCCTACGGGGAGCTGTTTTTT; CDR3: CASTSYGELFF
J: TRBJ2-7; size: -; D: -; V: TRBV2; DNA: TGTGCCAGCTGGACCACAGCGGATGGGAATAAGGACGAGCAGTACTTC; CDR3: CASWTTADGNKDEQYF
J: TRBJ1-2; size: -; D: -; V: TRBV7-6; DNA: TGTGCCAGCAGCTTAGTAGCGGAAGCCGGCTATGGCTACACCTTC; CDR3: CASSLVAEAGYGYTF
J: TRBJ2-5; size: -; D: -; V: TRBV5-1; DNA: TGCGCCAGCAGATATCAAGAGACCCAGTACTTC; CDR3: CASRYQETQYF
J: TRBJ1-2; size: -; D: TRBD1; V: TRBV6-4; DNA: TGTGCCAGCAGTTTCCGGACAGGGCCTATCGATGGCTACACCTTC; CDR3: CASSFRTGPIDGYTF
J: TRBJ1-4; size: -; D: -; V: TRBV9; DNA: TGTGCCAGCAGCGTAGGGGTCGGGGACAACGAAAAACTGTTTTTT; CDR3: CASSVGVGDNEKLFF
J: TRBJ2-3; size: -; D: -; V: TRBV5-4; DNA: TGTGCCAGCAGCCCGCCTGGACAGCCAGATACGCAGTATTTT; CDR3: CASSPPGQPDTQYF
J: TRBJ2-5; size: few; D: -; V: TRBV7-8; DNA: TGTGCCAGCAGCTTGGAGGAAGGGACCCAGTACTTC; CDR3: CASSLEEGTQYF
J: TRBJ1-3; size: -; D: -; V: TRBV19; DNA: TGTGCTACTTCGGCGGGAGGTACTGGAAACACCATATATTTT; CDR3: CATSAGGTGNTIYF
J: TRBJ1-2; size: once; D: -; V: TRBV7-9; DNA: TGTGCCAGCAGCTTTCGAGTGCGTGGCTACACCTTC; CDR3: CASSFRVRGYTF
J: TRBJ1-2; size: -; D: TRBD1; V: TRBV2; DNA: TGTGCCAGCAGAAGGGGGCAGCTGTATGGCTACACCTTC; CDR3: CASRRGQLYGYTF
J: TRBJ1-5; size: -; D: -; V: TRBV6-6; DNA: TGTGCCACCGTAGCGCAGGCCTACAATCAGCCCCAGCATTTT; CDR3: CATVAQAYNQPQHF
J: TRBJ2-1; size: -; D: TRBD2; V: TRBV10-3; DNA: TGTGCCATCACCCTGACTAGCGGGGGCTTAAATGAGCAGTTCTTC; CDR3: CAITLTSGGLNEQFF
J: TRBJ2-3; size: -; D: TRBD2; V: TRBV27; DNA: TGTGCCAGCAGGTTTCGGCGAGCGGGGGGGATAGATACGCAGTATTTT; CDR3: CASRFRRAGGIDTQYF
J: TRBJ2-6; size: -; D: -; V: TRBV5-1; DNA: TGCGCCAGCAGCTTGGACATTACCCTCTCTGGGGCCAACGTCCTGACTTTC; CDR3: CASSLDITLSGANVLTF
J: TRBJ1-6; size: once; D: TRBD1; V: TRBV7-3; DNA: TGTGCCAGCAGCTCACAGGGGGCAAACTCACCCCTCCACTTT; CDR3: CASSSQGANSPLHF
J: TRBJ2-1; size: few; D: TRBD1; V: TRBV29-1; DNA: TGCAGCGTTGAGAGACAGGGGGCCAGAGAGCAGTTCTTC; CDR3: CSVERQGAREQFF
J: TRBJ2-2; size: -; D: -; V: TRBV11-2; DNA: TGTGCCAGCAGCTTAGGGCAAGGGGGAAGGGCCGGGGAGCTGTTTTTT; CDR3: CASSLGQGGRAGELFF
J: TRBJ1-2; size: -; D: -; V: TRBV11-2; DNA: TGTGCCAGCAGCTTAAACAGCCCTAACTATGGCTACACCTTC; CDR3: CASSLNSPNYGYTF
J: TRBJ2-1; size: once; D: -; V: TRBV7-6; DNA: TGTGCCAGCAGCGAAACTTCCGGGACTGGCCACAATGAGCAGTTCTTC; CDR3: CASSETSGTGHNEQFF
J: TRBJ2-1; size: few; D: -; V: TRBV5-1; DNA: TGCGCCAGCAGCTTGGCCAAGAGGGTAGCAAGCTCCTACAATGAGCAGTTCTTC; CDR3: CASSLAKRVASSYNEQFF
J: TRBJ2-7; size: once; D: TRBD2; V: TRBV18; DNA: TGTGCCAGCTCACCGGAGCCCAAGCGGGGGCGGGAGCAGTACTTC; CDR3: CASSPEPKRGREQYF
J: TRBJ2-1; size: once; D: TRBD2; V: TRBV9; DNA: TGTGCCAGCAGCGTTACTAGCGGGGGTCTGTATGAGCAGTTCTTC; CDR3: CASSVTSGGLYEQFF
J: TRBJ1-5; size: -; D: TRBD1; V: TRBV2; DNA: TGTGCCAGCGGGGACAGGTTGGGCAATCAGCCCCAGCATTTT; CDR3: CASGDRLGNQPQHF
J: TRBJ2-3; size: -; D: -; V: TRBV20-1; DNA: TGCAGTGCAACAGCAGATACGCAGTATTTT; CDR3: CSATADTQYF
J: TRBJ1-1; size: -; D: TRBD1; V: TRBV15; DNA: TGTGCCACCCGAATGGACAGGCCGACTGAAGCTTTCTTT; CDR3: CATRMDRPTEAFF
J: TRBJ1-1; size: -; D: TRBD1; V: TRBV28; DNA: TGTGCCAGCAGCATCGGACAGGGGGACACTGAAGCTTTCTTT; CDR3: CASSIGQGDTEAFF
J: TRBJ2-2; size: few; D: TRBD2; V: TRBV10-3; DNA: TGTGCCATCAGTGCTAGCGGGGGGGACACCGGGGAGCTGTTTTTT; CDR3: CAISASGGDTGELFF
J: TRBJ2-7; size: once; D: TRBD2; V: TRBV5-6; DNA: TGTGCCAGCAGCTTTGGTGGACTAGCGGACAACTACGAGCAGTACTTC; CDR3: CASSFGGLADNYEQYF
J: TRBJ2-7; size: -; D: -; V: TRBV4-1; DNA: TGCGCCAGCAGCCAAGAAGAGGGCTTTCCCTACGAGCAGTACTTC; CDR3: CASSQEEGFPYEQYF
J: TRBJ1-1; size: -; D: TRBD1; V: TRBV7-9; DNA: TGTGCCAGCAGCTCTCCGGGACAGGGGTGGTACGCTGAAGCTTTCTTT; CDR3: CASSSPGQGWYAEAFF